This T cell receptor beta chain was identified in a study of blood T cell repertoires in COVID-19. V lost 3 bases and J 5 bases, leaving 16 bases between the germline ends. The CDR3 spans 15 residues. Germline V CDR1 and CDR2: MDHEN, SYDVKM. The age range of participants was 18 to 89 years, with residence in about two dozen US areas. Assignment of participants to cohorts was predicated upon participant-reported clinical history. In the source study's methods: Estimates of nucleated cell counts were drawn from the amplification of reference gene primers. The data were produced by immunoSEQ multiplex PCR, yet TCRdb's version contains in-frame clones alone and is incomplete. The V and J calls and the clone size are those of that table, but D and trimming were determined from the DNA. The sample contains roughly 230,000 clones, around 92% of which appear only once.

This receptor was taken from a woman in her 30s with acute COVID-19. Sequenced sample: PBMCs or T cells enriched from blood (not recorded which). The J gene is TRBJ1-2, the V gene TRBV28; D call uncertain. This chain's CDR3 is CASSFTGFRSYGYTF. The DNA for the CDR3 is TGTGCCAGCAGTTTTACCGGGTTCAGATCTTATGGCTACACCTTC.